This TCR beta chain is drawn from a study of human T cells and chemical hapten exposure. Findings and limits, study-wide: Unchanged with DPC sensitization were TCRs above 1 in 1000 frequency.

The CDR3 is 13 residues long. V lost 2 bases and J lost 3, with 7 bases in between. Per the germline V gene, CDR1 is MNHEY and CDR2 is SVGEGT. Time point specified: healthy volunteer bleed at 2 weeks. Before extraction, the whole blood was not fractionated, and total RNA was taken from it. Individual cDNA molecules had unique molecular identifiers attached to them by the library. MiXCR, run by TCRdb on the RACE reads, gives a single entry per CDR3 protein. The table records about 28,000 distinct CDR3 sequences, approximately 7.4% of them present only once. In the case of this clonotype: The antigen remains undetermined.

Sequencing used whole blood. The chain couples TRBV6-2 or TRBV6-3 to TRBJ1-1; D call uncertain. The TCR comes from a human donor in good health. Some clones in this sample may be carry-over from other donors' samples. For the CDR3, the DNA is TGTGCCAGCAGTTACGAGAGGTACACTGAAGCTTTCTTT. Its translation is CASSYERYTEAFF.